A single sample is the source of the 13 T cell receptor beta chains below, sequenced in a study of blood T cell repertoires in COVID-19. The assay was immunoSEQ multiplex PCR, and TCRdb's table has in-frame clones only and misses some. The data contain fewer than 150,000 clones, 84% of them singletons. The sample taken for sequencing was PBMCs or T cells enriched from blood (not recorded which). The receptors shown here come from a woman between 18 and 30 years old who had been exposed to COVID-19.

The V and J genes are TRBV25-1 and TRBJ2-5; TRBD2 matches at 10 bases. Germline trimming cut 5 bases from V and 5 bases from J; bases unmatched to any gene: 11. CDR1 is MGHDK and CDR2 is SYGVNS in the germline V gene. The CDR3 runs to 16 residues. The CDR3 sequence is CASSKSGTSDKETQYF. The CDR3 coding sequence is TGTGCCAGCAGTAAATCCGGGACTAGCGATAAGGAGACCCAGTACTTC.

The genes are TRBV5-6 and TRBJ2-7; D possibly corresponds to TRBD2 (6 bases). The CDR3 runs to 15 residues. V shed 4 bases and J shed 3 bases, with 17 bases lying between them. Germline assignment: CDR1 SGHDT and CDR2 YYEEEE. The DNA of the CDR3 is TGTGCCAGCAGCGCGGGACCTGCTCCTAACTACGAGCAGTACTTC. Translating it yields CASSAGPAPNYEQYF.

J is TRBJ2-1 and V is TRBV5-1; 9 bases are shared with TRBD2. The trim removed 3 bases at V and 3 bases at J, leaving 4 bases unmatched. In germline, CDR1 is SGHRS, CDR2 YFSETQ. CDR3 length equals 15 residues. The CDR3 coding sequence is TGCGCCAGCAGCTCCACTAGCGGGTACTACAATGAGCAGTTCTTC. Protein sequence: CASSSTSGYYNEQFF.

J is TRBJ1-3 and V is TRBV28; D is perhaps TRBD1 (6 bases). Trimming left V 9 bases short and J 6 bases short, with 24 bases between. The CDR3 has 16 residues. The V gene's germline CDR1 is MDHEN and CDR2 SYDVKM. The chain's CDR3 is CASSPWGRRAENTIYF. Written as DNA, the CDR3 is TGTGCCAGTTCTCCGTGGGGGCGACGGGCAGAAAACACCATATATTTT.

In this sample, this clone turned up once. V and J are TRBV6-1 and TRBJ2-1; a weak D match, TRBD2 (5 bases). The germline V and J ends were trimmed by 3 bases and 8 bases, with 23 bases remaining between them. This CDR3 has 17 amino acids. Germline-derived CDR1 and CDR2 are MNHNS and SASEGT. The CDR3 coding sequence is TGTGCCAGCAGTGATTTCGGAGGTTGGGAAGCGGTTCATGAGCAGTTCTTC. It is translated as CASSDFGGWEAVHEQFF.

This clone was seen just once. The chain is built from TRBV29-1 and TRBJ1-2; 7 nucleotides align to TRBD1. The CDR3 extends over 14 amino acids. Unmatched junction bases numbered 6, after V lost 3 bases and J lost 2 bases. Germline assignment: CDR1 SQVTM and CDR2 ANQGSEA. The CDR3: CSVELRGQNYGYTF. DNA of the CDR3: TGCAGCGTTGAGCTAAGGGGACAGAACTATGGCTACACCTTC.

The V gene is TRBV5-1, the J gene TRBJ2-2, with 7 bases that match TRBD1. The V and J ends lost 3 bases and 4 bases, in that order; junction bases with no gene match: 15. Germline loops: CDR1 SGHRS, CDR2 YFSETQ. This CDR3 region has 18 residues. The CDR3, as DNA: TGCGCCAGCAGCTCCGGGACAGCGCCCAGGGTTAGCACCGGGGAGCTGTTTTTT. Translation gives CASSSGTAPRVSTGELFF.

The gene calls are TRBV2 and TRBJ1-5; weak D call: TRBD1 (6 bases). CDR3 length: 15 amino acids. The V gene's germline CDR1 is SNHLY and CDR2 FYNNEI. V lost 8 bases and J 7 bases, leaving 21 bases between the germline ends. CDR3 nucleotides: TGTGCCAGCGGGATAAACAGGGAATCGTGGCAGCCCCAGCATTTT. This encodes CASGINRESWQPQHF.

V and J are TRBV5-6 and TRBJ2-7; 10 bases are a match to TRBD2. The CDR3 runs to 18 residues. CDR1 and CDR2 from the germline V gene are SGHDT and YYEEEE. Unmatched junction bases numbered 12, after V lost 0 bases and J lost 3 bases. The CDR3 loop is CASSLEGLAGESFYEQYF. The CDR3 nucleotides read TGTGCCAGCAGCTTGGAGGGGCTAGCGGGAGAAAGCTTCTACGAGCAGTACTTC.

This rearrangement joins TRBV15 to TRBJ1-4; 8 nucleotides agree with TRBD1. The length of the CDR3 is 14 residues. Germline values: CDR1 LNHNV, CDR2 YYDKDF (reference sequence). V lost 5 bases to trimming and J lost 8 bases; unmatched junction nucleotides: 7. The CDR3: CATSLGRGLEKLFF. The CDR3 DNA reads TGTGCCACCAGCCTGGGCAGGGGGCTCGAAAAACTGTTTTTT.

A single count supports this clone. J is TRBJ2-1 and V is TRBV6-5; maybe TRBD2 (5 bases). The V gene's germline CDR1 is MNHEY and CDR2 SVGAGI. With 2 bases removed from V and 7 bases from J, the gap between germline ends came to 6 bases. The length of the CDR3 is 12 residues. This chain's CDR3 is CASSYGGNEQFF. CDR3 bases: TGTGCCAGCAGTTACGGAGGAAATGAGCAGTTCTTC.

The chain couples TRBV2 to TRBJ1-3, with no clear D. The CDR3 contains 14 residues. Germline values: CDR1 SNHLY, CDR2 FYNNEI. V lost 11 bases, J lost 0 bases, and 14 bases lay in between. The CDR3 DNA reads TGTGCCGGAGGACGGCCTAGCTCTGGAAACACCATATATTTT. Translating it yields CAGGRPSSGNTIYF.

The V call is TRBV19, the J call TRBJ1-5; 8 nucleotides line up with TRBD1. Germline V gives CDR1 LNHDA, CDR2 SQIVND (reference sequence). This CDR3 is 13 amino acids long. The junction had 1 base not matched to a gene; V was cut back by 8 bases and J by 1 base. The CDR3 DNA follows: TGTGCCAGTCGGGACAGGAGCAATCAGCCCCAGCATTTT. It encodes CASRDRSNQPQHF.